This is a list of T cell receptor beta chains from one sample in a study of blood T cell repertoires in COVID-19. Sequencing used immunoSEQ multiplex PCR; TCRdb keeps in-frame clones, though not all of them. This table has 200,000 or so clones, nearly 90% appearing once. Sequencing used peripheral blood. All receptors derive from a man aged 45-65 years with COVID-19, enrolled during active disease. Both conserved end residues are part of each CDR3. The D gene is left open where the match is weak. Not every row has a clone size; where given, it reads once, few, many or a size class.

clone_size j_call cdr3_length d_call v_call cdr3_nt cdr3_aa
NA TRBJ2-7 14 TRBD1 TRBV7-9 TGTGCCAGCAGCTTGAACAGGGGGCCCTACGAGCAGTACTTC CASSLNRGPYEQYF
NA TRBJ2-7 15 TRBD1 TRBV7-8 TGTGCCAGCAGCGCGGACAGGGGGCGCCCCTACGAGCAGTACTTC CASSADRGRPYEQYF
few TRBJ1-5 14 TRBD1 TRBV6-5 TGTGCCAGCAGTCCGGGGACAGCCAATCAGCCCCAGCATTTT CASSPGTANQPQHF
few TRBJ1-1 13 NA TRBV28 TGTGCCAGCGGGTTCGGCCGGGACACTGAAGCTTTCTTT CASGFGRDTEAFF
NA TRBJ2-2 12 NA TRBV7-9 TGTGCCAGCAGCTTTGGAGGCGGGGAGCTGTTTTTT CASSFGGGELFF
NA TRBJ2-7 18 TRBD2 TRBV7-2 TGTGCCAGCAGCTTTCGACAAGCGGGGGCCTTGAGCTCCTACGAGCAGTACTTC CASSFRQAGALSSYEQYF
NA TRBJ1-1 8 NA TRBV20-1 TGCAGTGCTAGTCGGGGGGTTTTT CSASRGVF
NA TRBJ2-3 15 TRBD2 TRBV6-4 TGTGCCAGCAGTGCCGCGGGAGGCCGCACAGATACGCAGTATTTT CASSAAGGRTDTQYF
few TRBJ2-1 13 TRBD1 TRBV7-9 TGTGCCAGCAGCGCAGACAGGGGTAATGAGCAGTTCTTC CASSADRGNEQFF
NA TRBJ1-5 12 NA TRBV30 TGTGCTGTAGGGGGTGGCAATCAGCCCCAGCATTTT CAVGGGNQPQHF
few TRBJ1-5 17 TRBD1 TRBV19 TGTGCCAGTAGTATAACGGAGGCAGGGGGGCAGGGGCAGCCCCAGCATTTT CASSITEAGGQGQPQHF
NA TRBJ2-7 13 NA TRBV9 TGTGCCAGCAGCCAGTCGGATCAGGTCGAGCAGTACTTC CASSQSDQVEQYF
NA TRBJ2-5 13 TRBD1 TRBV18 TGTGCCAGCTCACCCGCCAGGGGGGAGACCCAGTACTTC CASSPARGETQYF
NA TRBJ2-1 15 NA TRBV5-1 TGCGCCAGCAGCTTTCAGGGGTTTTCCTACAATGAGCAGTTCTTC CASSFQGFSYNEQFF
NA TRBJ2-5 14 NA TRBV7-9 TGTGCCAGCAGCTTTGGACTGGAAGAGGGGACCCAGTACTTC CASSFGLEEGTQYF
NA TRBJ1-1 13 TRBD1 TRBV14 TGTGCCAGCAGCCTAGGGACAGTCACTGAAGCTTTCTTT CASSLGTVTEAFF
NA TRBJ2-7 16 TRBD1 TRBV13 TGTGCCAGCAGCTTATCCGGGACAGGGGATGGACTCGAGCAGTACTTC CASSLSGTGDGLEQYF
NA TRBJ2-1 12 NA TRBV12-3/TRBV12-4 TGTGCCAGCAGCACGACAGAGAATGAGCAGTTCTTC CASSTTENEQFF
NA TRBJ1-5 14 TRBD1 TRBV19 TGTGCCAGTAGCGGGACAGGGGGCTTTCAGCCCCAGCATTTT CASSGTGGFQPQHF
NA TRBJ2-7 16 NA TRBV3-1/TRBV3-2 TGTGCCAGCAGCCAAGACCTTGAGTTCAGGGGTTACGAGCAGTACTTC CASSQDLEFRGYEQYF
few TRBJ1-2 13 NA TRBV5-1 TGCGCCAGCAGCTTGGATCAGGGCGGTGGCTACACCTTC CASSLDQGGGYTF
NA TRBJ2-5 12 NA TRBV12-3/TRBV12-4 TGTGCCAGCAGTTTCAGACAAGAGACCCAGTACTTC CASSFRQETQYF
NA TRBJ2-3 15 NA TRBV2 TGTGCCAGTGTGCTGGGGCCGAGAGGTGGTGATACGCAGTATTTT CASVLGPRGGDTQYF
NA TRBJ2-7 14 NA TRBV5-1 TGCGCCAGCAGCTTCAGGGGCACATCATACGAGCAGTACTTC CASSFRGTSYEQYF
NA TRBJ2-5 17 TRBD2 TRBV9 TGTGCCAGCAGCTCAGCAAGGGACTCCGGGAGGGGCGAGACCCAGTACTTC CASSSARDSGRGETQYF
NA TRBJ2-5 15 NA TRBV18 TGTGCCAGCTCACTAGTTGGGGCCGAAAAAGAGACCCAGTACTTC CASSLVGAEKETQYF
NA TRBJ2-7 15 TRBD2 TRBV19 TGTGCCAGTAGGACTAGCGGGAGGTCGTCCTACGAGCAGTACTTC CASRTSGRSSYEQYF
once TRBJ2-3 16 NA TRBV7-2 TGTGCCAGCAGCCCCTCTCCTGCGGCGCAGACAGATACGCAGTATTTT CASSPSPAAQTDTQYF
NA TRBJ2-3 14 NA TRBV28 TGTGCCAGCAGTTTAAGGTGGGAGACAGATACGCAGTATTTT CASSLRWETDTQYF
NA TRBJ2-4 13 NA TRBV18 TGTGCCAGCTCACCACCAAACGGTGACATTCAGTACTTC CASSPPNGDIQYF
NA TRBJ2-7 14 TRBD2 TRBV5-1 TGCGCCAGCAGCTTGGAGGGACTAGTTTACGAGCAGTACTTC CASSLEGLVYEQYF
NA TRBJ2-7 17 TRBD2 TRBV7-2 TGTGCCAGCAGCCCCAGAGCGGCTAGCGGGGGGCCTAGGGAGCGGTACTTC CASSPRAASGGPRERYF
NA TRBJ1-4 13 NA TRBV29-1 TGCAGCGTTGTGTGGGCCCATAATGAAAAACTGTTTTTT CSVVWAHNEKLFF
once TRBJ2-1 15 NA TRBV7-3 TGTGCCAGCAGCTTAACTCGGAGCTCCTACAATGAGCAGTTCTTC CASSLTRSSYNEQFF
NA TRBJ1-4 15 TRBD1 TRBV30 TGTGCCTGGAACCTCGGGCAGGGGGCGGTTGAAAAACTGTTTTTT CAWNLGQGAVEKLFF
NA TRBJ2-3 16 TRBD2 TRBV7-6 TGTGCCAGCAGCTTAGCGCGAGCGGGGGGGCCGGGTACGCAGTATTTT CASSLARAGGPGTQYF
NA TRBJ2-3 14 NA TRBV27 TGTGCCAGCAGTTTATTATCCGGCACAGATACGCAGTATTTT CASSLLSGTDTQYF
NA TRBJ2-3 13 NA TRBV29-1 TGCAGCGCGGATGGGGGGTTCACAGATACGCAGTATTTT CSADGGFTDTQYF
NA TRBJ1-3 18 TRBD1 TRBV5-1 TGCGCCAGCAGCTTCGGACAGGGGTTCCCATCCTCTGGAAACACCATATATTTT CASSFGQGFPSSGNTIYF
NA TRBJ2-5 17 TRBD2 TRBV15 TGTGCCACCAGCAGAGCGGGGTCAGGGCGGGGGCAAGAGACCCAGTACTTC CATSRAGSGRGQETQYF
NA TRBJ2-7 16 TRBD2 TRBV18 TGTGCCAGCTCACCCGGACTAGCGGGAGGGGCAGACGAGCAGTACTTC CASSPGLAGGADEQYF
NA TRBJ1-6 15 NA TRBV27 TGTGCCAGCAGTCCCAGGTCCGTGGATAATTCACCCCTCCACTTT CASSPRSVDNSPLHF
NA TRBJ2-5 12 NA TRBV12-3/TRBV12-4 TGTGCCAGCAGTTCCTCTAAAGAGACCCAGTACTTC CASSSSKETQYF
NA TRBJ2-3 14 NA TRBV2 TGTGCCAGCAGTGAACTTCAGCGAACAGATACGCAGTATTTT CASSELQRTDTQYF
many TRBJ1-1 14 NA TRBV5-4 TGTGCCAGCAGCTTGGGCAGGGGATCCACTGAAGCTTTCTTT CASSLGRGSTEAFF
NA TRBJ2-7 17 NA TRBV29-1 TGCAGCGTTGAAAAGCGAGACCTAGGAGATAGCTCCTACGAGCAGTACTTC CSVEKRDLGDSSYEQYF
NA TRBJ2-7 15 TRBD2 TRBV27 TGTGCCAGCAGTCGCTCTAGCGGGCGTTCCTACGAGCAGTACTTC CASSRSSGRSYEQYF
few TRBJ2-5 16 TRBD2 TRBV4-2 TGTGCCAGCAGCCAAGAGGCTAGCGGGAGTTGGGAGACCCAGTACTTC CASSQEASGSWETQYF
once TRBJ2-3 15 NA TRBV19 TGTGCCAGTAGCCCCTCTAGCACAAATACAGATACGCAGTATTTT CASSPSSTNTDTQYF
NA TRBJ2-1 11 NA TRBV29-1 TGCAGCGCCCGGCTAGCGAATGAGCAGTTCTTC CSARLANEQFF
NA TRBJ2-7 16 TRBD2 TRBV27 TGTGCCAGCAGTTTAAAGAGCCAGGGACTAGCTGTCGAGCAGTACTTC CASSLKSQGLAVEQYF
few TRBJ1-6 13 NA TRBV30 TGTGCCTGGAGTGCCGCAGGGGATTCACCCCTCCACTTT CAWSAAGDSPLHF
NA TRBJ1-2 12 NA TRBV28 TGTGCCAGCACCCCGGACATGGGAGGCTACACCTTC CASTPDMGGYTF